The clone carrying this T cell receptor beta chain was counted ten times or more. No antigen is known for it. Healthy Caucasians supplied all donations. This entry is derived from a study of identical twins. General study results and limits: In monozygotic twins, models underestimated the sharing of out-of-frame TCR alpha.

The authors used template switching to add a universal primer site and gave cDNA unique molecular identifiers. TCRdb reprocessed the 5' RACE reads with MiXCR, giving one entry per CDR3 protein. The top ten hold 1.5% to 2% of the sample, which has 500,000 to 650,000 distinct CDR3 sequences, around 7.5% seen once. V shed 6 bases and J 7 bases; nucleotides not matched to a gene: 5. The CDR3 spans 11 residues. Germline V gene data show CDR1 as DFQATT and CDR2 as SNEGSKA (reference sequence). The same data also contributed to another study, on yellow fever vaccine responses in identical twins. That source reports: Twins reportedly appeared to share part of their vaccine T cell response while keeping part individual.

J is TRBJ1-1 and V is TRBV20-1; 7 positions match TRBD1. The clonotype was recovered from a young woman in good health. The specimen was PBMCs. Here the CDR3 reads CSAPDRNEAFF. CDR3 nucleotides: TGCAGTGCCCCGGACAGGAATGAAGCTTTCTTT.